The rows below give T cell receptor beta chains drawn from one sample of a study of cytomegalovirus exposure and HLA in healthy donors. Sequencing used immunoSEQ multiplex PCR; TCRdb keeps in-frame clones, though not all of them. Found here are fewer than 110,000 clones, 76% of them singletons; the top ten hold under 13%. Sequencing input: PBMCs. The source of these receptors is a woman aged 18-29 years in good health and CMV-seropositive. CDR3s include the opening cysteine and the closing phenylalanine or tryptophan. A D gene is named only where the DNA matches it firmly. The size of a clone is reported for some rows only, either as once, few or many, or as a class for expanded clones.

v_call,d_call,clone_size,j_call,cdr3_aa,cdr3_nt
TRBV6-1,NA,NA,TRBJ1-2,CASSVGGSGYTF,TGTGCCAGCAGTGTGGGAGGGTCCGGCTACACCTTC
TRBV5-1,NA,NA,TRBJ2-2,CASSIGQPNTGELFF,TGCGCCAGCAGCATCGGACAGCCGAACACCGGGGAGCTGTTTTTT
TRBV6-5,NA,NA,TRBJ2-4,CASSHPAGLENIQYF,TGTGCCAGCAGCCACCCGGCGGGTCTCGAAAACATTCAGTACTTC
TRBV18,TRBD1,NA,TRBJ1-4,CASSPERGLANEKLFF,TGTGCCAGCTCACCGGAGAGGGGGCTAGCTAATGAAAAACTGTTTTTT
TRBV19,NA,NA,TRBJ2-3,CASRRKGGTDTQYF,TGTGCCAGTAGACGCAAGGGGGGCACAGATACGCAGTATTTT
TRBV19,NA,NA,TRBJ1-5,CASSIRGGAYQPQHF,TGTGCCAGTAGTATAAGGGGGGGCGCTTATCAGCCCCAGCATTTT
TRBV28,NA,once,TRBJ1-5,CASRTLGMQPQHF,TGTGCCAGTAGAACTCTCGGGATGCAGCCCCAGCATTTT
TRBV2,TRBD2,NA,TRBJ2-1,CASSDAGLAGGTLYNEQFF,TGTGCCAGCAGTGACGCCGGACTAGCGGGGGGGACCTTATACAATGAGCAGTTCTTC
TRBV18,TRBD1,NA,TRBJ2-7,CASSPGTGSSYEQYF,TGTGCCAGCTCTCCCGGGACAGGAAGCTCCTACGAGCAGTACTTC
TRBV7-9,TRBD1,NA,TRBJ1-4,CASLTGGNEKLFF,TGTGCCAGCCTAACAGGGGGGAATGAAAAACTGTTTTTT
TRBV5-1,NA,few,TRBJ1-5,CASSLEGGRAQPQHF,TGCGCCAGCAGCTTGGAGGGTGGCAGGGCTCAGCCCCAGCATTTT
TRBV16,NA,NA,TRBJ2-1,CASSPPGASREQFF,TGTGCCAGCAGCCCACCCGGTGCAAGTCGGGAGCAGTTCTTC
TRBV5-5,NA,NA,TRBJ2-4,CASSSTAGLLAKNIQYF,TGTGCCAGCAGCTCGACAGCTGGTTTACTCGCCAAAAACATTCAGTACTTC
TRBV5-1,TRBD1,NA,TRBJ2-7,CASRRGTGPSYEQYF,TGCGCCAGCAGAAGGGGGACAGGTCCCTCCTACGAGCAGTACTTC
TRBV5-1,NA,NA,TRBJ1-2,CARPREGYTF,TGCGCCAGGCCGAGGGAGGGCTACACCTTC
TRBV11-2,NA,NA,TRBJ1-1,CASSFLQGRAPNTEAFF,TGTGCCAGCAGCTTTCTGCAAGGGAGGGCCCCGAACACTGAAGCTTTCTTT
TRBV5-1,NA,NA,TRBJ1-1,CASRQRQAGTEAFF,TGCGCCAGCAGACAGAGACAGGCGGGCACTGAAGCTTTCTTT
TRBV18,TRBD2,NA,TRBJ2-7,CASSPTSGGLYEQYF,TGTGCCAGCTCACCAACCAGCGGGGGTCTCTACGAGCAGTACTTC
TRBV9,NA,NA,TRBJ1-1,CASSLTGAEAFF,TGTGCCAGCAGCCTTACGGGGGCTGAAGCTTTCTTT
TRBV7-2,TRBD2,NA,TRBJ2-7,CASSYDGTSSSYEQYF,TGTGCCAGCAGCTACGACGGGACTAGTAGCTCCTACGAGCAGTACTTC
TRBV28,TRBD1,few,TRBJ1-4,CASSFPFGQGQKLFF,TGTGCCAGCAGTTTTCCCTTTGGACAGGGTCAAAAACTGTTTTTT
TRBV28,TRBD1,NA,TRBJ2-7,CASSFPPRGRYEQYF,TGTGCCAGCAGTTTCCCCCCGAGGGGGCGCTACGAGCAGTACTTC
TRBV5-8,NA,NA,TRBJ2-4,CASSLGDVAKNIQYF,TGTGCCAGCAGCTTGGGAGATGTGGCCAAAAACATTCAGTACTTC
TRBV27,TRBD1,NA,TRBJ1-2,CASSSFLRGKGFYTF,TGTGCCAGCAGTTCCTTCCTCAGGGGGAAGGGGTTCTACACCTTC
TRBV29-1,TRBD1,once,TRBJ1-4,CSPARTGLRFNEKLFF,TGCAGCCCGGCCAGGACAGGGCTCAGATTTAATGAAAAACTGTTTTTT
TRBV10-3,TRBD2,NA,TRBJ2-1,CAITGLAGYGEQFF,TGTGCCATCACCGGACTAGCGGGATACGGTGAGCAGTTCTTC
TRBV4-3,NA,NA,TRBJ1-1,CASSQEIWMRTEAFF,TGCGCCAGCAGCCAAGAGATTTGGATGCGGACTGAAGCTTTCTTT
TRBV15,NA,NA,TRBJ1-1,CATSSPGNESTEAFF,TGTGCCACCAGCAGCCCCGGGAACGAGTCGACTGAAGCTTTCTTT
TRBV5-4,TRBD2,NA,TRBJ2-7,CASSLLAGGSYEQYF,TGTGCCAGCAGCTTACTAGCGGGAGGCTCCTACGAGCAGTACTTC
TRBV7-8,TRBD1,NA,TRBJ1-5,CASTQGVYRGGQPQHF,TGTGCCAGCACCCAGGGAGTGTACAGGGGGGGCCAGCCCCAGCATTTT
TRBV6-6,TRBD2,NA,TRBJ2-7,CASNRLAVSYEQYF,TGTGCCAGCAACAGACTAGCGGTCTCCTACGAGCAGTACTTC
TRBV5-6,TRBD1,NA,TRBJ2-5,CASSGTGLETQYF,TGTGCCAGCAGCGGGACAGGCTTAGAGACCCAGTACTTC
TRBV5-1,NA,few,TRBJ1-2,CASRLDVAEGYTF,TGCGCCAGCAGGCTCGACGTGGCGGAGGGCTACACCTTC
TRBV5-4,NA,once,TRBJ2-5,CASRPDSQETQYF,TGTGCCAGCAGACCAGACAGCCAAGAGACCCAGTACTTC
TRBV2,TRBD2,NA,TRBJ2-1,CASSEVLAGVNEQFF,TGTGCCAGCAGTGAAGTACTAGCGGGAGTCAATGAGCAGTTCTTC
TRBV2,TRBD2,NA,TRBJ2-1,CASSETSANEQFF,TGTGCCAGCAGTGAAACTAGCGCCAATGAGCAGTTCTTC
TRBV11-2,TRBD2,NA,TRBJ2-5,CASTRTSGANQETQYF,TGTGCCAGCACCCGAACAAGCGGGGCTAACCAAGAGACCCAGTACTTC
TRBV5-1,NA,NA,TRBJ1-1,CASSLGQQNTEAFF,TGCGCCAGCAGCCTCGGACAGCAGAACACTGAAGCTTTCTTT